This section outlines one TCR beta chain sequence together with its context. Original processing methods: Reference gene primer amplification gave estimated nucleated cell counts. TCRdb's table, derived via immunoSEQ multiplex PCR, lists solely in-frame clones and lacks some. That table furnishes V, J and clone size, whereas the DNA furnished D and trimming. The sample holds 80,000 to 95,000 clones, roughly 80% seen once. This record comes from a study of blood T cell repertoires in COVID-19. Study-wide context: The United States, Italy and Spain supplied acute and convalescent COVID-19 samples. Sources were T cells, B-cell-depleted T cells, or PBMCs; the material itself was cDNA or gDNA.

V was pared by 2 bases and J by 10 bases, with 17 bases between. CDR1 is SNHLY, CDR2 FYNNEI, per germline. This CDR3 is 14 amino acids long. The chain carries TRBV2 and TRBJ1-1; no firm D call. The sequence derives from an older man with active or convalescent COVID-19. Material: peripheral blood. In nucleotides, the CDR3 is TGTGCCAGCAGTGAATACGGAGGTGGCGGTGGAGCTTTCTTT. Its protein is CASSEYGGGGGAFF.